This T cell receptor beta chain derives from a study of CD8 T cells in Susac syndrome. The CDR3 is made up of 17 amino acids. Germline-derived CDR1 and CDR2 are MGHRA and YSYEKL. The V and J ends lost 1 base and 1 base, in that order; junction bases with no gene match: 4. TCR beta from blood CD8+ and CD4+ T cells was sequenced. The multiple sclerosis control group comprised treatment-naive patients with stable or active relapsing-remitting disease. RNA totalling roughly 0.45 to 1 ug underwent reverse transcription with random hexamers. It was immunoSEQ multiplex PCR that amplified TCR beta CDR3 across 54 Vbeta and 13 Jbeta. MiXCR was run by TCRdb on the immunoSEQ multiplex PCR reads, yielding one entry per CDR3 protein. Of about 150,000 distinct CDR3 sequences in the sample, around 95% were seen once.

The sequence came from a human donor with multiple sclerosis. The genes are TRBV4-1 and TRBJ2-1; TRBD2 aligns across 10 bases. Sequenced material: CD8+ T cells from PBMCs. The CDR3 region has the DNA TGCGCCAGCAGCCAAGTGGGACTAGCGATGTCCTACAATGAGCAGTTCTTC. It specifies CASSQVGLAMSYNEQFF.